A single sample gave rise to the 12 T cell receptor beta chains below, sequenced in a study of Graves' ophthalmopathy and Graves' hyperthyroidism. Amplification of TCR beta CDR3 regions used RNA transcripts. RT-PCR with HTBI primers came first, then second-round multiplex PCR. TCRdb re-derived calls from the multiplex PCR reads in MiXCR, one entry per CDR3 protein. The table records about 700,000 distinct CDR3 sequences, over 40% of them present only once. Sequencing was done on a sample of peripheral blood. The receptors here all came from an adult man with Graves' ophthalmopathy.

This clonotype has a count of ten or more. The chain links TRBV7-9 to TRBJ1-4; no clear D. The V gene's germline CDR1 is SEHNR and CDR2 FQNEAQ (reference sequence). The CDR3 spans 12 residues. The germline V and J ends were trimmed by 5 bases and 8 bases, with 9 bases remaining between them. As DNA, the CDR3 is TGTGCCAGCAGCCAGCAGAGGGAAAAACTGTTTTTT. As protein: CASSQQREKLFF.

This clonotype was counted ten times or more. The rearrangement uses TRBV6-6 and TRBJ2-2; no clear D gene. Germline CDR1 and CDR2: MNHNY and SVGAGI (reference sequence). The CDR3 sequence is 12 residues long. V shed 6 bases and J shed 5 bases, with 7 bases lying between them. CDR3 in amino acids: CASRVGTGELFF. The DNA of the CDR3 is TGTGCCAGCAGGGTAGGGACCGGGGAGCTGTTTTTT.

On this clonotype: The junction does not match germline at one end; this may be a read error. The chain has TRBV10-3 and TRBJ2-6; D is unclear. This CDR3 has 12 residues. CDR1 is ENHRY and CDR2 is SYGVKD in the germline V gene. CDR3 region: CASSYRINTGAF. CDR3 nucleotides: TGTGCCAGCAGTTATCGGATCAACACTGGAGCTTTC.

Regarding this clonotype: An end of the junction does not agree with germline; a read error may underlie this. The chain has TRBV7-9 and TRBJ2-6; 9 nucleotides agree with TRBD1. This CDR3 region has 15 residues. The V gene's germline CDR1 is SEHNR and CDR2 FQNEAQ (reference sequence). The CDR3 nucleotides are TGTGCCAGCAGCTTAGGTGCGACAGGGGGAGACAGGAAAGCTTTC. This translates into CASSLGATGGDRKAF.

A few counts support this clonotype. The chain combines TRBV4-1 with TRBJ1-2, with D hard to call. Per the germline V gene, CDR1 is MGHRA and CDR2 is YSYEKL. Trimming removed 0 bases at V and 3 bases at J, with 8 bases between. There are 14 residues in the CDR3. DNA for the CDR3: TGCGCCAGCAGCCAAGATGTAGACGACTATGGCTACACCTTC. Amino acids: CASSQDVDDYGYTF.

The rearrangement uses TRBV5-1 and TRBJ2-1; TRBD2 agrees at 10 bases. The junction had 5 bases not matched to a gene; V was cut back by 1 base and J by 4 bases. The CDR3 length is 16 residues. The V gene's germline CDR1 is SGHRS and CDR2 YFSETQ. CDR3 sequence reads: CASSLRTSGSYNEQFF. CDR3 coding DNA: TGCGCCAGCAGCTTGAGGACTAGCGGAAGTTACAATGAGCAGTTCTTC.

This clonotype has at least ten counts. This rearrangement joins TRBV19 to TRBJ1-3, with D perhaps matching TRBD1 (5 bases). This CDR3 is built from 14 residues. Germline lookup yields CDR1 LNHDA and CDR2 SQIVND (reference sequence). CDR3 coding DNA: TGTGCGGCAAAGGGTCGGGGCGAGGGAAACACCATATATTTT. Amino acid sequence: CAAKGRGEGNTIYF.

The rearrangement joins TRBV7-9 to TRBJ2-7; a weak D match, TRBD1 (5 bases). TRBJ2-1 explains the end of the DNA better; the J call may be wrong. The CDR3 is 13 residues long. Germline CDR1 SEHNR, CDR2 FQNEAQ (reference sequence). CDR3 bases: TGTGCCAGCAGCTTAGTTCTAGGGGATGAGCAGTTCTTC. This encodes CASSLVLGDEQFF.

This clonotype was picked up a small number of times. The chain recombines TRBV11-3 with TRBJ2-5, with 8 bases identical to TRBD1. The germline V gene encodes CDR1 SGHNT and CDR2 YENEEA. The CDR3 is 18 amino acids. J lost 2 bases, V lost 5 bases, and 16 bases had no gene match. The CDR3: CASSIRLHWTGRQETQYF. The CDR3 DNA follows: TGTGCCAGCAGCATCCGGCTTCACTGGACAGGGCGGCAAGAGACCCAGTACTTC.

This clonotype was observed at least ten times. The CDR3 DNA follows: TGTGCCATCAGTGCTAACAGCATAAGCTCTGGGGCCAACGTCCTGACTTTC. Amino acids: CAISANSISSGANVLTF. The chain links TRBV10-3 to TRBJ2-6; D unclear. Trimming took 4 bases from V and 0 from J, leaving 13 bases between them. Germline V gene data show CDR1 as ENHRY and CDR2 as SYGVKD. CDR3 size: 17 residues.

The rearrangement links TRBV29-1 to TRBJ1-1; D not certain. The germline V gene encodes CDR1 SQVTM and CDR2 ANQGSEA. The CDR3 length is 13 residues. Trimming pared 4 bases from V and 1 base from J, leaving 10 bases between. CDR3 region: CSVGLAGNTEAFF. CDR3 in DNA: TGCAGCGTTGGACTAGCGGGGAACACTGAAGCTTTCTTT.

In its sample, this clonotype was seen many times. The rearrangement joins TRBV10-3 to TRBJ2-5; D might be TRBD2 (6 bases). This CDR3 has 14 residues. Per the germline V gene, CDR1 is ENHRY and CDR2 is SYGVKD. V gave up 0 bases and J gave up 7 bases, with 12 bases separating them. The CDR3 sequence: CAISESPGRGTQYF. CDR3 bases: TGTGCCATCAGTGAGTCCCCCGGGCGGGGGACCCAGTACTTC.